Listed here are 21 T cell receptor beta chains from one sample, sequenced in a study of OX40 agonist ivuxolimab in advanced cancers. Sequencing used immunoSEQ multiplex PCR; TCRdb keeps in-frame clones, though not all of them. The table includes 65,000 to 85,000 clones, roughly 90% detected once. The starting material was CD4+ or CD8+ T cells sorted from blood, obtained in a trial of the OX40 agonist ivuxolimab. These TCRs come from an adult with an advanced solid tumor such as melanoma, head and neck, liver or kidney cancer.

The chain is built from TRBV29-1 and TRBJ1-3, with D possibly matching TRBD1 (5 bases). Between the trimmed V and J ends, which lost 5 bases and 0 bases, there was a span of 8 bases. The CDR3 is 13 amino acids. The germline gives CDR1 SQVTM, CDR2 ANQGSEA. The CDR3 DNA is TGCAGCGTTCAGAGGGGCTCTGGAAACACCATATATTTT. This gives the protein CSVQRGSGNTIYF.

The chain employs TRBV4-1 and TRBJ1-5; unclear D gene. In germline, CDR1 is MGHRA, CDR2 YSYEKL. The CDR3 is 15 residues long. V was trimmed by 0 bases and J by 6 bases, leaving 12 bases between them. The CDR3 spells CASSQEGPSGQPQHF. DNA of the CDR3: TGCGCCAGCAGCCAAGAAGGTCCCTCCGGTCAGCCCCAGCATTTT.

The chain couples TRBV6-6 to TRBJ1-1; D gene uncertain. V dropped 4 bases and J dropped 11 bases, with 14 bases sitting between them. Germline loops: CDR1 MNHNY, CDR2 SVGAGI (reference sequence). This CDR3 contains 12 residues. CDR3 residues: CASSWLMEGAFF. In DNA form, the CDR3 reads TGTGCCAGCAGTTGGTTAATGGAGGGTGCTTTCTTT.

The rearrangement links TRBV2 to TRBJ1-2; 8 nucleotides line up with TRBD1. Germline CDR1 reads SNHLY; CDR2 reads FYNNEI. V was pared by 8 bases and J by 7 bases, with 12 bases of the junction left unmatched. The CDR3 spans 14 residues. CDR3 sequence: CASGFEGQGLGYTF. CDR3 nucleotide sequence: TGTGCCAGCGGGTTCGAAGGACAGGGACTTGGCTACACCTTC. Using reference TRBV2 and TRBJ1-2 for the parts outside the CDR3, the full variable domain is EPEVTQTPSHQVTQMGQEVILRCVPISNHLYFYWYRQILGQKVEFLVSFYNNEISEKSEIFDDQFSVERPDGSNFTLKIRSTKLEDSAMYFCASGFEGQGLGYTFGSGTRLTVV.

The rearrangement links TRBV27 to TRBJ2-3; perhaps TRBD2 as D (5 bases). With 2 bases removed from V and 14 bases from J, the gap between germline ends came to 14 bases. The CDR3 is 12 residues long. Germline V gene sequence: CDR1 MNHEY, CDR2 SMNVEV (reference sequence). CDR3 amino acids: CASSLEGFRWYF. The CDR3 bases are TGTGCCAGCAGTTTAGAGGGCTTTAGGTGGTATTTT.

This chain links TRBV5-1 with TRBJ2-3, with 9 bases matching TRBD1. V trimming: 4 bases; J trimming: 5 bases; junction bases outside the gene matches: 8. Germline V gene sequence: CDR1 SGHRS, CDR2 YFSETQ. CDR3 length: 15 amino acids. The chain's CDR3 is CASSGGQGGIDTQYF. CDR3 coding DNA: TGCGCCAGCAGCGGGGGACAGGGAGGGATAGATACGCAGTATTTT.

The chain couples TRBV5-1 to TRBJ2-3; 9 bases match TRBD2. Looked up from germline, CDR1 is SGHRS and CDR2 is YFSETQ. This CDR3 is 16 amino acids long. The junction had 15 bases not matched to a gene; V was cut back by 2 bases and J by 11 bases. CDR3 DNA sequence: TGCGCCAGCAGCTTCCGCCTAAGCGGGGGGTCACAGATGCAGTATTTT. The encoded protein is CASSFRLSGGSQMQYF.

The CDR3 bases are TGTGCCAGCAGCTCGGGGGGGGTCGCAGATACGCAGTATTTT. This translates into CASSSGGVADTQYF. This chain connects TRBV4-2 to TRBJ2-3, with 8 positions matching TRBD2. Germline-derived CDR1 and CDR2 are LGHNA and YNFKEQ. V trimming: 5 bases; J trimming: 4 bases; junction bases outside the gene matches: 5. The CDR3 covers 14 residues.

The chain has TRBV10-3 and TRBJ2-2; tentatively, D is TRBD2 (5 bases). V lost 1 base and J lost 1, with 16 bases in between. CDR3 size: 18 residues. The germline V gene has CDR1 ENHRY and CDR2 SYGVKD. In nucleotides, the CDR3 is TGTGCCATCAGTGAGTGGGTCGGGGAATCTCTGAACACCGGGGAGCTGTTTTTT. Translating it yields CAISEWVGESLNTGELFF.

The chain links TRBV6-1 to TRBJ2-7; D not certain. The CDR3 has 13 amino acids. Germline assignment: CDR1 MNHNS and CDR2 SASEGT. Trimming cost V 5 bases and J 2 bases, with 10 bases left between them. CDR3 residues: CASSPQVTYEQYF. DNA of the CDR3: TGTGCCAGCAGTCCTCAGGTCACCTACGAGCAGTACTTC.

The V call is TRBV4-1, the J call TRBJ1-6; weak D call: TRBD1 (6 bases). The CDR3 is made up of 18 amino acids. The germline CDR1 and CDR2 sequences are MGHRA and YSYEKL. Trimming took 1 base from V and 7 from J, leaving 20 bases between them. CDR3 bases: TGCGCCAGCAGCCAAGGCCTGGAGGACAGAACCCCAAATTCACCCCTCCACTTT. Its translation is CASSQGLEDRTPNSPLHF.

This clone was found a few times. The DNA for the CDR3 is TGTGCCAGCAGCTCCCAGTACGAGCAGTACTTC. This translates into CASSSQYEQYF. This sequence joins TRBV7-9 and TRBJ2-7; D is ambiguous. The CDR3 is 11 amino acids. Germline-derived CDR1 and CDR2 are SEHNR and FQNEAQ (reference sequence). V lost 4 bases to trimming and J lost 4 bases, with 5 bases between them.

This clone has only one observation. The V call is TRBV5-1, the J call TRBJ1-1, with TRBD1 identical over 8 bases. This CDR3 has 15 residues. The germline V gene has CDR1 SGHRS and CDR2 YFSETQ. V trimming: 4 bases; J trimming: 1 base; junction bases outside the gene matches: 6. The CDR3 DNA reads as TGCGCCAGCAGCATGACACAGGGGGGGAACACTGAAGCTTTCTTT. This encodes CASSMTQGGNTEAFF.

V and J are TRBV11-2 and TRBJ2-7, with D perhaps TRBD2 (6 bases). Germline V gene data show CDR1 as SGHAT and CDR2 as FQNNGV. V was clipped by 5 bases and J by 7 bases, with 15 bases between them. CDR3 length equals 13 residues. The chain's CDR3 is CASSRRGAGEQYF. CDR3 in DNA: TGTGCCAGCAGCCGACGCGGGGCTGGAGAGCAGTACTTC.

The V and J genes are TRBV2 and TRBJ2-1; D could derive from TRBD1 or TRBD2 (5 bases each). Germline assignment: CDR1 SNHLY and CDR2 FYNNEI. V shed 1 base and J shed 9 bases, with 7 bases lying between them. The CDR3 runs 12 residues. This CDR3 reads CASSEGGTEQFF. In DNA form, the CDR3 reads TGTGCCAGCAGTGAAGGGGGGACTGAGCAGTTCTTC.

The CDR3 spells CASSFGGRWETQYF. The CDR3 DNA is TGTGCCAGCAGTTTCGGGGGGCGTTGGGAGACCCAGTACTTC. The chain recombines TRBV28 with TRBJ2-5; D might be TRBD2 (7 bases). Germline values: CDR1 MDHEN, CDR2 SYDVKM. CDR3 length: 14 amino acids. The V end was cut by 3 bases, the J end by 5 bases, with 13 bases between.

This chain uses TRBV5-1 with TRBJ2-3, with 7 bases matching TRBD1. V was clipped by 6 bases and J by 1 base; unmatched bases: 5. Germline V gene lookup returns CDR1 SGHRS and CDR2 YFSETQ. The CDR3 runs 14 residues. The CDR3: CASTLTGGTDTQYF. The CDR3 coding sequence is TGCGCCAGCACTCTTACAGGGGGCACAGATACGCAGTATTTT. Looking up the rest from reference TRBV5-1 and TRBJ2-3 gives the full variable domain: KAGVTQTPRYLIKTRGQQVTLSCSPISGHRSVSWYQQTPGQGLQFLFEYFSETQRNKGNFPGRFSGRQFSNSRSEMNVSTLELGDSALYLCASTLTGGTDTQYFGPGTRLTVL.

V and J are TRBV5-6 and TRBJ1-2, with 10 nucleotides matching TRBD1. This CDR3 comprises 16 residues. Germline lookup yields CDR1 SGHDT and CDR2 YYEEEE. The V and J ends lost 4 bases and 0 bases, in that order; junction bases with no gene match: 6. The CDR3 reads CASSNGQGEANYGYTF. CDR3 in DNA: TGTGCCAGCAGCAATGGACAGGGGGAAGCTAACTATGGCTACACCTTC.

In DNA form, the CDR3 reads TGTGCCAGCTCACCAAGCCAGGGAACCGGGTTGGCGCAGTATTTT. Protein sequence: CASSPSQGTGLAQYF. This chain uses TRBV18 with TRBJ2-3; D might be TRBD1 (5 bases). CDR3 size: 15 residues. The germline V gene encodes CDR1 KGHSH and CDR2 LQKENI. V lost 2 bases and J 10 bases, leaving 19 bases between the germline ends.

This chain links TRBV6-5 with TRBJ2-1, with D unclear. Germline V gene data show CDR1 as MNHEY and CDR2 as SVGAGI. The CDR3 consists of 13 residues. The germline V and J ends were trimmed by 6 bases and 10 bases, with 16 bases remaining between them. CDR3: CASRPPPAWEQFF. The CDR3 region has the DNA TGTGCCAGCAGACCCCCCCCAGCATGGGAGCAGTTCTTC.

This chain connects TRBV5-1 to TRBJ2-3; D gene ambiguous. Germline V gene data show CDR1 as SGHRS and CDR2 as YFSETQ. The V and J ends lost 1 base and 0 bases respectively, with 3 bases between them. CDR3 size: 13 residues. The CDR3, as DNA: TGCGCCAGCAGCTTGCTTAGCACAGATACGCAGTATTTT. Protein product: CASSLLSTDTQYF.